One TCR beta chain is described in this entry. The germline gives CDR1 KGHDR, CDR2 SFDVKD. Between the trimmed V and J ends, which lost 3 bases and 5 bases, there was a span of 10 bases. This CDR3 has 14 residues. This sample is part of a study of blood T cell repertoires in COVID-19. On the study more broadly: In each case, the material was cDNA or gDNA derived from T cells, B-cell-depleted T cells, or PBMCs.

The authors' processing: Estimation of nucleated cell counts relied on the amplification of reference gene primers. Using immunoSEQ multiplex PCR, the repertoire was profiled, and TCRdb retains in-frame clones only, with some absent. D and trimming were read from the DNA, whereas the V and J calls and clone size are those reported in that table. This sample has nearly 55,000 clones, with around 90% found just once. Source material: peripheral blood. The rearrangement links TRBV24-1 to TRBJ1-5; D call uncertain. The sequence was collected from a woman in her fifties or sixties with active or convalescent COVID-19. CDR3 in amino acids: CATSDDDIYQPQHF. As DNA, the CDR3 is TGTGCCACCAGTGATGATGACATTTATCAGCCCCAGCATTTT.